Included here is one T cell receptor (beta chain) sequence, with context. With V trimmed by 2 bases and J by 3 bases, 5 bases remained unmatched. CDR3 length: 15 residues. Germline V gene data show CDR1 as SGHAT and CDR2 as FQNNGV. The data derive from a study of Tregs in tolerant kidney transplant recipients. Only in-frame clones appear in the TCRdb table, and some are missing; sequencing was by immunoSEQ multiplex PCR. The sample holds about 87,000 clones, 90% to 95% seen once. The receptor was isolated from a human donor who received a combined kidney and bone marrow transplant. The material was CD4+ T cells from blood, obtained before the transplant. This chain joins TRBV11-2 and TRBJ2-3, with TRBD1 matching 7 bases. The CDR3 protein is CASSLTGVVTDTQYF. The CDR3 DNA sequence: TGTGCCAGCAGCTTAACAGGGGTGGTTACAGATACGCAGTATTTT.